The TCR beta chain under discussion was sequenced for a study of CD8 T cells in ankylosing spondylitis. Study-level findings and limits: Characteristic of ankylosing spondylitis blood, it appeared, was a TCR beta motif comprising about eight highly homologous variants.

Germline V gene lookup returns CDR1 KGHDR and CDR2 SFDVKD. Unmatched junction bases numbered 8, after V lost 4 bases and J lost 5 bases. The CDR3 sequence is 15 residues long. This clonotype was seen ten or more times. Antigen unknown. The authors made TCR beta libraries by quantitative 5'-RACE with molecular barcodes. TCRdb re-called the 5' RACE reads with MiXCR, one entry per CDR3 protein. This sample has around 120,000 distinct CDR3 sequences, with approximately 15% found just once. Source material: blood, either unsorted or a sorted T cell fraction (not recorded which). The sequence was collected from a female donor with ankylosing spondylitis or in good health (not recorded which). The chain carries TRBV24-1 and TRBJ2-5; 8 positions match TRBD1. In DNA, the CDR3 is TGTGCCACCAGTGACCCCGGACAGGGAGAGGAGACCCAGTACTTC. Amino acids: CATSDPGQGEETQYF.